This T cell receptor (beta chain) came from a study of T-cell memory formation after mild COVID-19 (dated by TCRdb to the early 2020s). Some background on the complete study: TCR sequence clusters from the two donors were largely donor specific. In two donors, T-cell clones that expanded and contracted after mild COVID-19 were followed by sequencing TCRalpha and TCRbeta repertoires longitudinally. Two young, previously healthy adult volunteers made up the cohort, one male and one female.

Ficoll-Paque density gradient centrifugation was used to isolate PBMCs. The V and J ends are trimmed by 5 bases and 2 bases, leaving 12 bases between them. For CDR1 and CDR2, the germline V gene (reference sequence) lists SGHKS and YYEKEE. Reading from cysteine to phenylalanine, the CDR3 counts 14 amino acids. The read is trimmed to its CDR3 DNA, 42 bases read in frame from base 1. This clonotype was counted between two and nine times. The clone's antigen remains unknown. No base quality information exists; no much larger clone differs at one position. What the work shows at the level of the full study, not this receptor alone: The second-wave clones that peaked on day 37 were not confirmed to be SARS-CoV-2 specific. The detection of some responding clones in pre-infection memory suggests that pre-existing cross-reactive memory T cells joined the SARS-CoV-2 response. Contracting CD4+ clones appeared mostly in the CM and EM memory subsets, whereas CD8+ clones were enriched in EMRA. The study included only a couple of mild cases, and larger cohorts that include severe cases with pre-infection samples were judged to be necessary. Clones that contracted from day 15 to 85 showed balanced CD4/CD8 phenotypes, whereas a second wave of clones that expanded from day 15 to 37 leaned towards CD4+.

Sequencing was carried out with an Illumina NovaSeq 6000. TCRalpha and TCRbeta cDNA libraries were constructed by 5'RACE with constant-segment primers, with sample barcodes and unique molecular identifiers being introduced. Trizol reagent was used to extract RNA from every sample. The libraries were amplified in two PCR steps, and the second step added a second sample barcode and Illumina TruSeq adapters. Sequencing of the libraries was done on an Illumina NovaSeq, producing 2 x 150 bp paired-end reads. On the authors' methods: Demultiplexing of reads and collapsing into UMI-guided consensus sequences were performed with migec v1.2.7. Using mixcr v2.1.11, the UMI consensuses were aligned to TRA and TRB V and J templates and assembled into clonotypes. Expanded or contracted clonotypes were those called significant by both edgeR and NoisET, with noise models trained on biological replicates. For edgeR calls, the thresholds were a false discovery rate-adjusted p below 0.01 and a log2 fold-change of 1. PCA with hierarchical clustering of max-normalized trajectories of the 1000 most abundant clonotypes was used as exploratory dynamics analysis. The CD4 or CD8 phenotype of responding clones was assigned using the separately sequenced CD4+ and CD8+ repertoires. TCRdb applied fastp at Q25 and MiXCR to the public reads, then kept only in-frame beta chains. Each record represents a unique CDR3 protein, reported with the most common genes and DNA among its rows. Clone size and V and J calls follow TCRdb, not the original study. The sample includes about 350,000 distinct CDR3 sequences, with approximately 14% observed a single time. 22% of the sample is in the top ten clones.

Recombination joined TRBV5-5 with TRBJ2-3; the D gene cannot be resolved reliably. The source is a man between 18 and 35 years old who had mild COVID-19 (a few samples of this study predate the infection). The sample titles of this study are shuffled in the database, so cell type and time point are left out; the donor was told from shared clones. Sequencing was done on a sample of PBMCs or a T cell subset sorted from them (not recorded which). The nucleotides read TGTGCCAGCAGTTCGAGTACCAACACAGATACGCAGTATTTT. The encoded protein is CASSSSTNTDTQYF.